These T cell receptor beta chains were read from a single sample in a study of regulatory T cells in long-lasting Graves disease. In TCRdb, the multiplex PCR reads were re-called with MiXCR into one record per CDR3 protein. Among about 530,000 distinct CDR3 sequences listed, about 16% were seen once. These same data were also listed under a study on T cells in Graves' hyperthyroidism and ophthalmopathy.

This sample comprised peripheral blood mononuclear cells (PBMCs), obtained at new diagnosis, from a patient treated with antithyroid drugs. The receptors were sampled from a middle-aged woman with Graves disease. CDR3s include the opening cysteine and the closing phenylalanine or tryptophan. The D gene is left open where the match is weak. Part of the rows lack a size; the others show once, few, many or a class for expanded clones.

CDR3,DNA,V,D,J,size
CASSESRSQTQYF,TGTGCCAGCAGTGAATCCCGGAGCCAGACCCAGTACTTC,TRBV6-2/TRBV6-3,-,TRBJ2-5,few
CAIREYPSTDTQYF,TGTGCCATCAGGGAATACCCTAGCACAGATACGCAGTATTTT,TRBV10-3,-,TRBJ2-3,many
CASNLMEDQPQHF,TGTGCCAGTAATCTCATGGAAGATCAGCCCCAGCATTTT,TRBV19,-,TRBJ1-5,few
CASSPLPRRGYTF,TGTGCCAGCAGCCCCCTGCCCAGGAGAGGCTACACCTTC,TRBV7-2,-,TRBJ1-2,many
CASSLERTGYTEAFF,TGTGCCAGCAGCTTAGAAAGGACAGGGTACACTGAAGCTTTCTTT,TRBV7-9,TRBD1,TRBJ1-1,few
CASSRSGAPYEQYF,TGTGCCAGCAGCCGTAGCGGGGCGCCCTACGAGCAGTACTTC,TRBV13,TRBD2,TRBJ2-7,few
CASNLAPGTAGYGYTF,TGCGCCAGCAACTTGGCCCCCGGGACAGCAGGCTATGGCTACACCTTC,TRBV5-1,TRBD1,TRBJ1-2,few
CASSPIPGTIAGTGELFF,TGTGCCAGCAGTCCAATCCCTGGGACTATAGCGGGAACCGGGGAGCTGTTTTTT,TRBV12-3/TRBV12-4,TRBD2,TRBJ2-2,few
CASSDCRWGETQYF,TGTGCCAGCAGTGACTGCCGGTGGGGAGAGACCCAGTACTTC,TRBV6-1,-,TRBJ2-5,-
CASSLGAQNYGYTF,TGTGCCAGCAGTTTGGGGGCTCAAAACTATGGCTACACCTTC,TRBV12-3/TRBV12-4,-,TRBJ1-2,-
CASSLGERGAYNEQLF,TGTGCCAGCAGCTTAGGGGAGCGCGGGGCCTACAATGAGCAGCTCTTC,TRBV11-3,-,TRBJ2-1,few
CASSLVANEKLFF,TGTGCCAGCAGCTTGGTTGCTAATGAAAAACTGTTTTTT,TRBV5-4,-,TRBJ1-4,-
CASRGGAIANYGYTF,TGTGCCAGCAGGGGAGGGGCGATAGCTAACTATGGCTACACCTTC,TRBV6-1,-,TRBJ1-2,-
CASSRQGAKTEAFF,TGTGCCAGCAGTAGACAGGGGGCAAAAACTGAAGCTTTCTTT,TRBV6-1,TRBD1,TRBJ1-1,many
CASSQDSQYGYTF,TGTGCCAGCAGCCAAGATAGCCAATATGGCTACACCTTC,TRBV3-1,-,TRBJ1-2,many
CATSSGGADYGYTF,TGTGCCACGTCTTCAGGGGGCGCCGACTATGGCTACACCTTC,TRBV28,TRBD1,TRBJ1-2,-
CASSGPGHSYGYTF,TGTGCCAGCAGTGGCCCGGGACATTCCTATGGCTACACCTTC,TRBV12-3/TRBV12-4,-,TRBJ1-2,many
CASSLRGTEETQYF,TGTGCCAGCAGTTTACGAGGCACCGAAGAGACCCAGTACTTC,TRBV12-3/TRBV12-4,-,TRBJ2-5,-
CSASSGDNYGYTF,TGCAGTGCTTCCTCCGGGGATAACTATGGCTACACCTTC,TRBV20-1,-,TRBJ1-2,-
CASGQGGGELFF,TGTGCCTCGGGACAGGGCGGCGGGGAGCTGTTTTTT,TRBV28,TRBD1,TRBJ2-2,many
CASSATSGVSTDTQYF,TGCGCCAGCAGCGCGACTAGCGGGGTTAGCACAGATACGCAGTATTTT,TRBV5-1,TRBD2,TRBJ2-3,-
CASSVDVNEQFF,TGTGCCAGCAGCGTAGATGTGAATGAGCAGTTCTTC,TRBV9,-,TRBJ2-1,-
CASSDAGIPDTQYF,TGTGCCAGCAGTGACGCAGGGATTCCTGATACGCAGTATTTT,TRBV6-1,-,TRBJ2-3,many
CASPNRDTTEKLFF,TGTGCCAGCCCCAACCGGGACACTACGGAAAAACTGTTTTTT,TRBV2,-,TRBJ1-4,few
CASSALMNEQFF,TGTGCCAGCAGTGCCCTTATGAATGAGCAGTTCTTC,TRBV6-1,-,TRBJ2-1,many
CSVVGENPNQPQHF,TGCAGCGTTGTCGGCGAAAACCCAAATCAGCCCCAGCATTTT,TRBV29-1,-,TRBJ1-5,few
CASSPPWSGLTDTQYF,TGTGCCAGCAGCCCCCCCTGGTCGGGACTGACAGATACGCAGTATTTT,TRBV7-9,-,TRBJ2-3,-
CSASAEPGEKLFF,TGCAGTGCTTCAGCTGAACCTGGAGAAAAACTGTTTTTT,TRBV20-1,-,TRBJ1-4,few
CASGEPVSYEQYF,TGTGCCAGCGGAGAGCCGGTTTCCTACGAGCAGTACTTC,TRBV12-3/TRBV12-4,-,TRBJ2-7,many
CAGRTGQAEAFF,TGCGCCGGCAGAACCGGACAGGCAGAAGCTTTCTTT,TRBV10-2,TRBD1,TRBJ1-1,-
CASSPGQGRGNTEAFF,TGTGCCAGCTCACCTGGACAGGGGAGGGGGAACACTGAAGCTTTCTTT,TRBV18,TRBD1,TRBJ1-1,-
CASSIKGWNEQFF,TGTGCCAGTAGTATAAAGGGTTGGAATGAGCAGTTCTTC,TRBV19,-,TRBJ2-1,few
CASSFYGGGGGNQPQHF,TGTGCCAGCAGCTTCTACGGCGGCGGGGGCGGCAATCAGCCCCAGCATTTT,TRBV5-6,-,TRBJ1-5,few
CASSGTTSTDTQYF,TGTGCCAGCAGCGGGACTACTAGCACAGATACGCAGTATTTT,TRBV2,TRBD2,TRBJ2-3,few